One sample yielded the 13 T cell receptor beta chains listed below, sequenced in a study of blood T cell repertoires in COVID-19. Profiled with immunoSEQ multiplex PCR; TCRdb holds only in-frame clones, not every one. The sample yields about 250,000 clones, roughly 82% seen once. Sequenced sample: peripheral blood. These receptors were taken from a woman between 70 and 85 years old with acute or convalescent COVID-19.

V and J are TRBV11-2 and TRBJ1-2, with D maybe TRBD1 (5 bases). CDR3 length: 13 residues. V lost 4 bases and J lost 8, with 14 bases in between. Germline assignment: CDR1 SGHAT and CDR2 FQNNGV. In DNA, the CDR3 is TGTGCCAGCAGCTCCGGGGGGGAAGGGGGCTACACCTTC. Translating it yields CASSSGGEGGYTF.

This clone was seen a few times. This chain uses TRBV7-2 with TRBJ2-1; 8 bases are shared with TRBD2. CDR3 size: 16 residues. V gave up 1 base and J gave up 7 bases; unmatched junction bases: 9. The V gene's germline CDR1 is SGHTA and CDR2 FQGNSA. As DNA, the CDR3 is TGTGCCAGCAGCTTAGTTAACGGGGGGGTGAGGAATGAGCAGTTCTTC. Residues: CASSLVNGGVRNEQFF.

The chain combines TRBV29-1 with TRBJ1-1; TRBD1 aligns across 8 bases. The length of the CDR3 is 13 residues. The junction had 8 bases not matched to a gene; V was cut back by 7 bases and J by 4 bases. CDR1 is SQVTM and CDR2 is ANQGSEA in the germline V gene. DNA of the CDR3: TGCAGCGCTAGGACAGGGAGGGTCACTGAAGCTTTCTTT. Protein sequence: CSARTGRVTEAFF.

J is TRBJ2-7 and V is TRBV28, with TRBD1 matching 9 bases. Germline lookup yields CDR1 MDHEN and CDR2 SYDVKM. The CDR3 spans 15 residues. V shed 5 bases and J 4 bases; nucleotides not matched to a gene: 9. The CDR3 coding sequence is TGTGCCAGCAGTCTGGGAGGGACAGGGTTTTACGAGCAGTACTTC. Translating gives CASSLGGTGFYEQYF.

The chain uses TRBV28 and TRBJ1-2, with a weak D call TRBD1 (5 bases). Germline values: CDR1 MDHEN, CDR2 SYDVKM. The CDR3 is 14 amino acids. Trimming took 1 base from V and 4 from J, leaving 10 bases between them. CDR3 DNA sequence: TGTGCCAGCAGTTTATCAGGGTATGGCTATGGCTACACCTTC. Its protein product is CASSLSGYGYGYTF.

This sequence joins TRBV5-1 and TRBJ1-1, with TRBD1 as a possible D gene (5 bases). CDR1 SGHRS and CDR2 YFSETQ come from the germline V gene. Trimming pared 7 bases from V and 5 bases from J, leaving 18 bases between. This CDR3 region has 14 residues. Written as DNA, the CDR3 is TGCGCCAGCGGGGTGGGGGAGGGAGGAACTGAAGCTTTCTTT. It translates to CASGVGEGGTEAFF.

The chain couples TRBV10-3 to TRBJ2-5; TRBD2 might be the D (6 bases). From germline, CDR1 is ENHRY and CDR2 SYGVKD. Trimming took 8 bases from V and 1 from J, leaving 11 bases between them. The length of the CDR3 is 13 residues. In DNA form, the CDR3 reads TGTGCCATCGGACTGGGGGGCCAAGAGACCCAGTACTTC. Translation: CAIGLGGQETQYF.

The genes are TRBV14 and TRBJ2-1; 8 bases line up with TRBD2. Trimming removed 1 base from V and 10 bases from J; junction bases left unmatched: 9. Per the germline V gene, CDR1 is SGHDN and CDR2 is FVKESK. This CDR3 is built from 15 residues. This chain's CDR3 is CASSQVDGGGLEQFF. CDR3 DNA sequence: TGTGCCAGCAGCCAAGTCGACGGCGGGGGGTTGGAGCAGTTCTTC.

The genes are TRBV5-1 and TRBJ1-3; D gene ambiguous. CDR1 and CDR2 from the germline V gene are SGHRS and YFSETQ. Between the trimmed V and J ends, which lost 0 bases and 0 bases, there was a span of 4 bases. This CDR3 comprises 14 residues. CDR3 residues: CASSLDYSGNTIYF. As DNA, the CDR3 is TGCGCCAGCAGCTTGGACTACTCTGGAAACACCATATATTTT.

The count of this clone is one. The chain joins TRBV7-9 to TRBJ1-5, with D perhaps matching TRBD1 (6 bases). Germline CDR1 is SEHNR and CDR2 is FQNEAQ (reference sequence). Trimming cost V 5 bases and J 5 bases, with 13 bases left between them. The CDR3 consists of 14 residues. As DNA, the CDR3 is TGTGCCAGCAGCCCGGGACAAGCGGATCAGCCCCAGCATTTT. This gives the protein CASSPGQADQPQHF.

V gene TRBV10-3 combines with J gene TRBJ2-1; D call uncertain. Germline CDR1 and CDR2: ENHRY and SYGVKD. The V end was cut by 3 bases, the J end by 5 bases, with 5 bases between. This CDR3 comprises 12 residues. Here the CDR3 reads CAISEGDNEQFF. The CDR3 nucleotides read TGTGCCATCAGTGAAGGAGACAATGAGCAGTTCTTC.

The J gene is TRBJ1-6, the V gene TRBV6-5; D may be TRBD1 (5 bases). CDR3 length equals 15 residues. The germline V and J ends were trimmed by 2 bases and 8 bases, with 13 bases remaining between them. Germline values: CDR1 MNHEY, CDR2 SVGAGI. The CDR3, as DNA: TGTGCCAGCAGTTACGCTCAGGGCGTGGATTCACCCCTCCACTTT. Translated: CASSYAQGVDSPLHF.

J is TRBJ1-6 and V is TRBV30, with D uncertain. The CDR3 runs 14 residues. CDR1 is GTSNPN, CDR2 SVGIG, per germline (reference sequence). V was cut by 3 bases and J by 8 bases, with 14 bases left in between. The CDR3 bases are TGTGCCTGGAGCGGGGTAGGGAGGGATTCACCCCTCCACTTT. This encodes CAWSGVGRDSPLHF.